This TCR beta chain came from a study of T cell responses to AZD1222 COVID-19 vaccine (dated by TCRdb to the early 2020s). Regarding the study in general: AZD1222 recipients given second doses at about 4 weeks or at about 12 weeks were pooled, since spike-specific TCR depth and breadth were not found to differ between the two schedules. TCR sequencing was performed for fewer than 250 trial participants, of whom some 200 were given two doses of AZD1222 and approximately 26 were given two doses of MenACWY control vaccine. Trial participants were enrolled by age into 18-55, 56-69 and 70-plus year subgroups, with about 150, 28 and 57 TCR-sequenced participants respectively. Beyond this particular receptor, the publication reports: Participants were mostly white British, with more females than males. The authors suggested clonal diversity may have been underestimated. Reportedly, almost half of the unique spike-specific TCRs recognized epitopes lying outside the regions that are mutated in the B.1.351 and B.1.1.7 variants. Vaccine-associated CD4 TCRs spanned the whole spike protein, with dominant responses in regions 160-218 and 743-854. After two AZD1222 doses, spike-specific TCR breadth and depth were significantly higher than at day 0 and than in MenACWY recipients. No day 14 peak-response samples were available, so repertoires were characterized only after the peak T cell response. Conclusions about previously exposed vaccinees are limited because only a handful of AZD1222 recipients were SARS-CoV-2 seropositive at baseline. In the small 56-69-year group, the increase in depth fell short of significance, most likely because of low power.

What the time point label conveys for this sample: baseline before first vaccination. Samples from vaccinated people were obtained from the UK trials COV001 and COV002, which included a single-blind randomized controlled phase 2/3 trial of AZD1222 (ChAdOx1 nCoV-19) in healthy adults. Trial participant PBMC samples were collected at day 0 and day 28 after the second dose for TCRbeta chain sequencing. This clone occurred once. No cognate antigen has been identified for it. No clone much larger than this one lies a single base away; base qualities are absent. From cysteine to phenylalanine, the CDR3 is 14 amino acids long. Only CDR3 DNA remains: 42 bases, in frame from the first base. The junction shows trimming of 2 bases on V and 1 base on J, plus 9 bases between the germline ends. Via the germline V gene, CDR1 is SGHRS and CDR2 YFSETQ. The CDR3 regions of human TCRbeta chains were subjected to immunosequencing. Processing in the source paper ran as follows. TCRs in the repertoires were matched against a reference library of SARS-CoV-2-specific TCRs that had been generated with the MIRA antigen-specificity platform. Breadth was defined as the fraction of unique TCRs that were SARS-CoV-2-associated, and depth was defined as the fraction of total T cells that were SARS-CoV-2-associated. Using the MIRA data, every spike-specific TCR was mapped to the spike region that the TCR reacted to and assigned to either a CD4 or a CD8 class. Log10-transformed breadth and depth values were compared by one-way ANOVA with Sidak's multiple comparisons tests. Here the immuneACCESS table is served through TCRdb, limited to in-frame sequences with V and J called. Missing clones are a known gap in these copies; in checked studies unresolved V genes cover under half, and the rest lacks a known reason. The D gene and trimming were derived from the DNA, and the V and J assignments and clone size from that table. Within this sample are approximately 110,000 clones, with roughly 90% of them counted one time only. The top ten constitute 3.5% to 4.5% of the sample.

The source of this sequence is an adult in good health. The sample consisted of peripheral blood, taken on day 0 of AZD1222 vaccination. This chain is built from TRBV5-1 and TRBJ1-2, with an unclear D gene assignment. The CDR3 loop reads CASSFYSDNYGYTF. In nucleotide form, the sequence is TGCGCCAGCAGCTTTTATTCAGATAACTATGGCTACACCTTC.